This is a list of T cell receptor beta chains from one sample in a study of spatial heterogeneity in lung cancer. TCRdb passed the 5' RACE reads through MiXCR, listing each CDR3 protein once. The sample gives under 100,000 distinct CDR3 sequences, around 9% of which show up once; 6.9% is in the top ten. Sequences were derived from PBMCs, sampled at surgery. All receptors derive from a male donor with early-stage non-small cell lung cancer. Each CDR3 is given with its conserved first and last residue. Each record gives: D gene, J gene, clone size, V gene, CDR3 DNA, CDR3 protein. D genes are given only for firm matches. Size is omitted from some rows. Given values are once, few, many or a class for expanded clones.

d_call: .; j_call: TRBJ2-3; clone_size: few; v_call: TRBV24-1; cdr3_nt: TGTGCCACCAGTCAGCCAGGGAGCACAGATACGCAGTATTTT; cdr3_aa: CATSQPGSTDTQYF
d_call: .; j_call: TRBJ1-2; clone_size: many; v_call: TRBV7-2; cdr3_nt: TGTGCCAGCAGCTTCAGACAGAATAACTATGGCTACACCTTC; cdr3_aa: CASSFRQNNYGYTF
d_call: .; j_call: TRBJ2-2; clone_size: many; v_call: TRBV12-3/TRBV12-4; cdr3_nt: TGTGCCAGCAGACGACCTACAGGGCTAGACACCGGGGAGCTGTTTTTT; cdr3_aa: CASRRPTGLDTGELFF
d_call: .; j_call: TRBJ2-5; clone_size: few; v_call: TRBV7-2; cdr3_nt: TGTGCCAGCAGCTTAGCCCTGAAGACCCAGTACTTC; cdr3_aa: CASSLALKTQYF
d_call: .; j_call: TRBJ2-7; clone_size: .; v_call: TRBV29-1; cdr3_nt: TGCAGCGTTGGAAACAGGGATTACGAGCAGTACTTC; cdr3_aa: CSVGNRDYEQYF
d_call: .; j_call: TRBJ1-1; clone_size: .; v_call: TRBV3-1; cdr3_nt: TGTGCCAGCAGCCAAAAGACAGCCCTTGAAGCTTTCTTT; cdr3_aa: CASSQKTALEAFF
d_call: TRBD1; j_call: TRBJ2-2; clone_size: .; v_call: TRBV11-1; cdr3_nt: TGTGCCAGCAGCTCCGGACAGGGGAAGGACACCGGGGAGCTGTTTTTT; cdr3_aa: CASSSGQGKDTGELFF
d_call: .; j_call: TRBJ2-3; clone_size: few; v_call: TRBV7-2; cdr3_nt: TGTGCCAGCAGCTTAGACGGGGTACCTAGCACAGATACGCAGTATTTT; cdr3_aa: CASSLDGVPSTDTQYF
d_call: TRBD1; j_call: TRBJ2-3; clone_size: .; v_call: TRBV29-1; cdr3_nt: TGCAGCGCCCACAGGGGGCTGGATACGCAGTATTTT; cdr3_aa: CSAHRGLDTQYF
d_call: TRBD2; j_call: TRBJ2-7; clone_size: many; v_call: TRBV5-5; cdr3_nt: TGTGCCAGCAGCCGGACTAGCGGTTCCTACGAGCAGTACTTC; cdr3_aa: CASSRTSGSYEQYF